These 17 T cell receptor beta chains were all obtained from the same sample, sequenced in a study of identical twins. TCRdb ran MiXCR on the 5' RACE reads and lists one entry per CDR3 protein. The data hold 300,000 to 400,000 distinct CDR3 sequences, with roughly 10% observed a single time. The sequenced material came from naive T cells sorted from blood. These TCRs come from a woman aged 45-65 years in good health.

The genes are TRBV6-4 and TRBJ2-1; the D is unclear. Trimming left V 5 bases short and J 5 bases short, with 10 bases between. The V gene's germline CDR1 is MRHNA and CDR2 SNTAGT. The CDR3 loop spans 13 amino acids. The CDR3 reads CASSNRPNNEQFF. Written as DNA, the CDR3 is TGTGCCAGCAGTAATCGGCCCAACAATGAGCAGTTCTTC.

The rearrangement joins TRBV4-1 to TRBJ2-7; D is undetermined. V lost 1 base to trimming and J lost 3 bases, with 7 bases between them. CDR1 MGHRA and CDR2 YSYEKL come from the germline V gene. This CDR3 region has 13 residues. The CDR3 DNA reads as TGCGCCAGCAGCCAAGGTTGGGACTACGAGCAGTACTTC. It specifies CASSQGWDYEQYF.

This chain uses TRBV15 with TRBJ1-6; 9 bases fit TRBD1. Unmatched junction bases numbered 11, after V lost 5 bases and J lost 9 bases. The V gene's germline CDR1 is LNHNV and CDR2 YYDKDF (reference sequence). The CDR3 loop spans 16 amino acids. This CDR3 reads CATSSDRGVSSSPLHF. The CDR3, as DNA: TGTGCCACCAGCTCGGACAGGGGAGTGAGTAGTTCACCCCTCCACTTT.

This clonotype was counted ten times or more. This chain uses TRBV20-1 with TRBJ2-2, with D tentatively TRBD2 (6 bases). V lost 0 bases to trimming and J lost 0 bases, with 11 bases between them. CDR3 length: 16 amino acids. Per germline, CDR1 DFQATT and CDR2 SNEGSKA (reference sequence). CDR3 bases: TGCAGTGCTAGAGATCCGGCGGGGACGAACACCGGGGAGCTGTTTTTT. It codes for CSARDPAGTNTGELFF.

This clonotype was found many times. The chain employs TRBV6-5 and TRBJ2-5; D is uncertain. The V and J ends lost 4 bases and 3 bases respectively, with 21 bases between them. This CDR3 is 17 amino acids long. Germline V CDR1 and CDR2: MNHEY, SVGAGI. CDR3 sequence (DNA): TGTGCCAGCAGTTCCGGGCTGTTATCGAGGCGGAAAGAGACCCAGTACTTC. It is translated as CASSSGLLSRRKETQYF.

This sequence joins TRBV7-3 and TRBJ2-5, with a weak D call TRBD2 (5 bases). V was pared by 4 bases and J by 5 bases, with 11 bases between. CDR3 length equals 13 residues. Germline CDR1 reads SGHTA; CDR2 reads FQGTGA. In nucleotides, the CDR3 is TGTGCCAGCAGCTCCGGACTCGGGGAGACCCAGTACTTC. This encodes CASSSGLGETQYF.

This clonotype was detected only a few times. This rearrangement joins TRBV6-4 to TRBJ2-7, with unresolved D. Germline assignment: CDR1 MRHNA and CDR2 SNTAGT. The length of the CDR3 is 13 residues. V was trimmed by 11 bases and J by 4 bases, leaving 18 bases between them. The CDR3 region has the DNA TGTGCCCATTCGGGTTTGCGGATTTACGAGCAGTACTTC. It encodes CAHSGLRIYEQYF.

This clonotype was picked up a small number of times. This CDR3 is CASSQPVLAGVGNEQFF. DNA of the CDR3: TGCGCCAGCAGCCAACCGGTCCTAGCGGGAGTAGGGAATGAGCAGTTCTTC. The genes are TRBV4-1 and TRBJ2-1, with 10 positions matching TRBD2. Trimming took 2 bases from V and 7 from J; bases not matched to a gene: 11. Germline V gene sequence: CDR1 MGHRA, CDR2 YSYEKL. CDR3 length: 17 amino acids.

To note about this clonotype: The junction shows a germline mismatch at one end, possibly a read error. Written as DNA, the CDR3 is TGTGCCAGCTCACCGGGGGCCTTTGGGATCTTC. As protein: CASSPGAFGIF. The J gene is TRBJ2-1, the V gene TRBV18; a possible D gene is TRBD1 (6 bases). CDR3 length: 11 amino acids. CDR1 KGHSH and CDR2 LQKENI come from the germline V gene.

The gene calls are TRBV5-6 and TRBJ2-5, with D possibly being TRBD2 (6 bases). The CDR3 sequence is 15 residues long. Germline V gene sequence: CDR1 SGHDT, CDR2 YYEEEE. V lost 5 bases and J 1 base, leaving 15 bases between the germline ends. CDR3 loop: CASRIAEGLQETQYF. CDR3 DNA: TGTGCCAGCAGAATAGCGGAGGGCCTCCAAGAGACCCAGTACTTC.

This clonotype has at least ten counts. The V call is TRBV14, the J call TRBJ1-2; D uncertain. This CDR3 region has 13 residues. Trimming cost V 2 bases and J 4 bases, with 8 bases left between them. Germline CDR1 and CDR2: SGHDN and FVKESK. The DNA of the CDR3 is TGTGCCAGCAGCCAAACGGGCCTCTATGGCTACACCTTC. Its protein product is CASSQTGLYGYTF. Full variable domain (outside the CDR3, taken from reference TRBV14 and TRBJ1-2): EAGVTQFPSHSVIEKGQTVTLRCDPISGHDNLYWYRRVMGKEIKFLLHFVKESKQDESGMPNNRFLAERTGGTYSTLKVQPAELEDSGVYFCASSQTGLYGYTFGSGTRLTVV.

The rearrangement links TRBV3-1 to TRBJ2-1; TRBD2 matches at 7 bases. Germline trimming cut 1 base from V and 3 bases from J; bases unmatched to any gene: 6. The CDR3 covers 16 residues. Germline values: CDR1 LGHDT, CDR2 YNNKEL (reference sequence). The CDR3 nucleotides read TGTGCCAGCAGCCAAGTCCGGGACTACCTCTACAATGAGCAGTTCTTC. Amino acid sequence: CASSQVRDYLYNEQFF.

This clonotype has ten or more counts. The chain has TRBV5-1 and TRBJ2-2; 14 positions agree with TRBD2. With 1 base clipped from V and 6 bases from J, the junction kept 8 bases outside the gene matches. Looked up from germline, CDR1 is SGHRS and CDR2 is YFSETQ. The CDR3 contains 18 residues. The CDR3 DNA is TGCGCCAGCAGCTTGTCCGGGACTAGCGGGAGTGGTGCCGGGGAGCTGTTTTTT. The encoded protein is CASSLSGTSGSGAGELFF.

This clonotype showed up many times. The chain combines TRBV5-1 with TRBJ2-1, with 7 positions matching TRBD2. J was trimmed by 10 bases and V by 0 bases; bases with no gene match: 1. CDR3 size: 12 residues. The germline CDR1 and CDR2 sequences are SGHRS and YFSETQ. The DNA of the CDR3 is TGCGCCAGCAGCTTGGGGCGGGAGGAGCAGTTCTTC. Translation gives CASSLGREEQFF.

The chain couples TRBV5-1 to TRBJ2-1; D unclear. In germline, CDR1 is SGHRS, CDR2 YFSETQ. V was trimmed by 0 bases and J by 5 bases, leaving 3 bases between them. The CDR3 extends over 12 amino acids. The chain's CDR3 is CASSLEHNEQFF. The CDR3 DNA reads TGCGCCAGCAGCTTGGAACACAATGAGCAGTTCTTC.

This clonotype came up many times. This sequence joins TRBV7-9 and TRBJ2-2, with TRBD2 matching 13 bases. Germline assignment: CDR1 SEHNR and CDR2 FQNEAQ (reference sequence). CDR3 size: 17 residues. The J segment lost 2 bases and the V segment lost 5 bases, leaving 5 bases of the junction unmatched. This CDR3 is CASSQRLAGGNTGELFF. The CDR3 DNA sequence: TGTGCCAGCAGCCAAAGACTAGCGGGAGGTAACACCGGGGAGCTGTTTTTT. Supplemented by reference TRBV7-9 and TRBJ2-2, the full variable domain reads DTGVSQNPRHKITKRGQNVTFRCDPISEHNRLYWYRQTLGQGPEFLTYFQNEAQLEKSRLLSDRFSAERPKGSFSTLEIQRTEQGDSAMYLCASSQRLAGGNTGELFFGEGSRLTVL.

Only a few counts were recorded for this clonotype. CDR3 DNA: TGCGCCAGCAGCACCGGGACGACCGGGGGCACAGATACGCAGTATTTT. Protein sequence: CASSTGTTGGTDTQYF. The chain carries TRBV5-1 and TRBJ2-3; D possibly uses TRBD1 or TRBD2 (5 bases each). V gave up 4 bases and J gave up 1 base, with 16 bases separating them. Germline assignment: CDR1 SGHRS and CDR2 YFSETQ. The CDR3 runs to 16 residues.